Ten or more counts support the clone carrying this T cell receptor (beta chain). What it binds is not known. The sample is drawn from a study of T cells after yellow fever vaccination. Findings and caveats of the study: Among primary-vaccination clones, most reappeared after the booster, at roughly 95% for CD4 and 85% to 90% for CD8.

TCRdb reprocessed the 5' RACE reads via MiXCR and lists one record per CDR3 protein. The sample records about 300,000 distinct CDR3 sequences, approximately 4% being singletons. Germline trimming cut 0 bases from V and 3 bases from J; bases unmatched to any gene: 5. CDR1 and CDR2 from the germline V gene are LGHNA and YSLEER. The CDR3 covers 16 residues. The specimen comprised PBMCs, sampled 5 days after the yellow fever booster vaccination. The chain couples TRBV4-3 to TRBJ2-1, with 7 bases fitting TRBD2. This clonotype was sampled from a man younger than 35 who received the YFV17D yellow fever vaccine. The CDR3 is CASSQDWTSDYNEQFF. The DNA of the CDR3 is TGCGCCAGCAGCCAAGATTGGACTAGTGACTACAATGAGCAGTTCTTC.